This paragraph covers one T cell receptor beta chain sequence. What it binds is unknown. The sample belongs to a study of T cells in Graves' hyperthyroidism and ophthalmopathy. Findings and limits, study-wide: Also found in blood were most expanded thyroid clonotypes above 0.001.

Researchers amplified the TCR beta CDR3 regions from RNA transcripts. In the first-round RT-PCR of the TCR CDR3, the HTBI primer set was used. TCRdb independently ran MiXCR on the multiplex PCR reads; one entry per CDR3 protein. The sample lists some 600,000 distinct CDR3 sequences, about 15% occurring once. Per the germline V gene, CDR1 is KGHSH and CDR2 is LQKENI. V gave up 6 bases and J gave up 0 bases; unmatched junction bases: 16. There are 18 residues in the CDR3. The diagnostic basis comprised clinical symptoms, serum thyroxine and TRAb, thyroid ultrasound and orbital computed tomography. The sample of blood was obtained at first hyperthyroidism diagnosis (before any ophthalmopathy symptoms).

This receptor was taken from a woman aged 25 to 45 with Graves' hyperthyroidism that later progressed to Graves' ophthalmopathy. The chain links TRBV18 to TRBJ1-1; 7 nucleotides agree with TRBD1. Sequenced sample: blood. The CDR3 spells CASSLVGEQGIMNTEAFF. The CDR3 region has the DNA TGTGCCAGCTCCCTGGTCGGGGAACAGGGGATAATGAACACTGAAGCTTTCTTT.